This T cell receptor (beta chain) was sequenced during a study of early T cells in non-severe SARS-CoV-2 infection. TCRdb analysed the 5' RACE reads with MiXCR anew, one entry per CDR3 protein. The sample holds about 35,000 distinct CDR3 sequences, 4.5% to 7% seen once. Germline assignment: CDR1 SQVTM and CDR2 ANQGSEA. J lost 5 bases, V lost 6 bases, and 12 bases had no gene match. This CDR3 region has 14 residues. This sequence was found in an adult who was a healthcare worker with PCR-confirmed SARS-CoV-2 infection or an uninfected control (not recorded which). The sample consisted of whole blood, taken at baseline. This chain links TRBV29-1 with TRBJ2-7; 8 bases map to TRBD2. The DNA for the CDR3 is TGCAGCGTAGCAACTAGCGGCGGGCCTAACGAGCAGTACTTC. Encoded protein: CSVATSGGPNEQYF.